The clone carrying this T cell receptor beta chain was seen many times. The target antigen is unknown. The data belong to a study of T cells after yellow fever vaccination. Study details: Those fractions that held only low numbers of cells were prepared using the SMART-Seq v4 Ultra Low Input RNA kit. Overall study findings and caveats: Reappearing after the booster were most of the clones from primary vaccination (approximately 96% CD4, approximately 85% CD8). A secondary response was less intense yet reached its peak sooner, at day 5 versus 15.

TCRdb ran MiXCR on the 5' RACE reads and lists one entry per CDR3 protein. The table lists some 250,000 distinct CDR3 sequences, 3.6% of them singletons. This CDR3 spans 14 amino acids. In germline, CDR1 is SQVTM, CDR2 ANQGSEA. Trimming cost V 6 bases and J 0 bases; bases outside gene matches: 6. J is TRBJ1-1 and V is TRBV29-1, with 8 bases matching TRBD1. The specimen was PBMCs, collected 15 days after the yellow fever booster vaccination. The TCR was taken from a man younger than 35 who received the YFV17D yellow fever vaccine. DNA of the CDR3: TGCAGCGTCGGTCGGACAGGGATGAACACTGAAGCTTTCTTT. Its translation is CSVGRTGMNTEAFF. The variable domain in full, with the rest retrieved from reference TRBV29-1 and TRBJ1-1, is SAVISQKPSRDICQRGTSLTIQCQVDSQVTMMFWYRQQPGQSLTLIATANQGSEATYESGFVIDKFPISRPNLTFSTLTVSNMSPEDSSIYLCSVGRTGMNTEAFFGQGTRLTVV.